One and the same sample provided the 11 T cell receptor beta chains below, sequenced in a study of blood T cell repertoires in COVID-19. Method: immunoSEQ multiplex PCR; TCRdb's copy keeps in-frame clones and lacks some. Found here are around 68,000 clones, around 87% of them singletons; the top ten hold under 7%. The sequencing input was peripheral blood. These receptors were obtained from a man aged 45-65 years with active COVID-19.

V gene TRBV4-3 combines with J gene TRBJ1-1; perhaps TRBD1 as D (5 bases). The CDR3 runs to 14 residues. The germline CDR1 and CDR2 sequences are LGHNA and YSLEER. V was pared by 0 bases and J by 3 bases, with 8 bases between. This chain's CDR3 is CASSQDGGYTEAFF. The CDR3 coding sequence is TGCGCCAGCAGCCAAGATGGGGGGTACACTGAAGCTTTCTTT.

This clone was picked up one time. The chain joins TRBV18 to TRBJ1-5; 7 nucleotides match TRBD1. The CDR3 contains 15 residues. Per the germline V gene, CDR1 is KGHSH and CDR2 is LQKENI. The V segment lost 2 bases and the J segment 0 bases; nucleotides outside the gene matches: 1. The DNA of the CDR3 is TGTGCCAGCTCACCAGGACAGGTTAGCAATCAGCCCCAGCATTTT. It is translated as CASSPGQVSNQPQHF.

The CDR3 here is CAWSPYTGEETEAFF. The DNA for the CDR3 is TGTGCCTGGAGTCCCTATACAGGGGAGGAGACTGAAGCTTTCTTT. This rearrangement joins TRBV30 to TRBJ1-1, with 7 bases lining up with TRBD1. There are 15 residues in the CDR3. V was clipped by 2 bases and J by 5 bases; unmatched bases: 11. CDR1 and CDR2 (germline): GTSNPN, SVGIG (reference sequence).

The V call is TRBV27, the J call TRBJ1-3; possible D gene TRBD1, 5 bases. CDR3 length: 15 residues. Germline V gene lookup returns CDR1 MNHEY and CDR2 SMNVEV (reference sequence). Deletions cut 3 bases from V and 4 bases from J, with 13 bases between. CDR3 sequence: CASSFRADRGNTIYF. The CDR3 coding sequence is TGTGCCAGCAGTTTCAGGGCCGATCGAGGAAACACCATATATTTT.

The genes are TRBV6-2 or TRBV6-3 and TRBJ1-5; D unclear. With 2 bases removed from V and 6 bases from J, the gap between germline ends came to 8 bases. This CDR3 has 13 residues. The germline V gene encodes CDR1 MNHEY and CDR2 SVGEGT. The CDR3 loop is CASSYGDGQPQHF. CDR3 DNA: TGTGCCAGCAGTTACGGAGACGGTCAGCCCCAGCATTTT.

The rearrangement links TRBV6-2 or TRBV6-3 to TRBJ1-2, with D possibly TRBD1 on 5 matching bases. The CDR3 contains 14 residues. Trimming took off 6 bases at V and 0 bases at J, with 11 bases between the two ends. Germline V lookup: CDR1 MNHEY, CDR2 SVGEGT. In DNA form, the CDR3 reads TGTGCCAGCAGCCTGACAGATACTAACTATGGCTACACCTTC. Translated: CASSLTDTNYGYTF.

This clone was seen just once. This chain connects TRBV4-3 to TRBJ2-1; a possible D gene is TRBD2 (6 bases). There are 14 residues in the CDR3. Trimming stripped 4 bases from V and 9 bases from J, with 16 bases between. The germline gives CDR1 LGHNA, CDR2 YSLEER. The CDR3 loop reads CASSPEEWGLEQFF. In DNA form, the CDR3 reads TGCGCCAGCAGCCCCGAGGAGTGGGGACTTGAGCAGTTCTTC.

The rearrangement joins TRBV28 to TRBJ1-2; D is uncertain. The germline CDR1 and CDR2 sequences are MDHEN and SYDVKM. Between the trimmed V and J ends, which lost 5 bases and 2 bases, there was a span of 15 bases. This CDR3 has 15 amino acids. CDR3 bases: TGTGCCAGCAGTCCCCTTGGGCAGGCCAACTATGGCTACACCTTC. It codes for CASSPLGQANYGYTF.

For the CDR3, the DNA is TGTGCCAGCAGCTTAGGGTCAGGGAACACTGAAGCTTTCTTT. Amino acids: CASSLGSGNTEAFF. The chain uses TRBV11-2 and TRBJ1-1; D is unresolved. The germline V and J ends were trimmed by 1 base and 1 base, with 7 bases remaining between them. This CDR3 contains 14 residues. From germline, CDR1 is SGHAT and CDR2 FQNNGV.

The CDR3 sequence: CASSQAGGFPGELFF. In DNA form, the CDR3 reads TGCGCCAGCAGCCAAGCCGGCGGGTTTCCCGGGGAGCTGTTTTTT. The genes are TRBV4-3 and TRBJ2-2; perhaps TRBD2 as D (5 bases). CDR1 LGHNA and CDR2 YSLEER come from the germline V gene. The ends were cut back, 1 base at V and 6 bases at J, with 12 bases in the middle. The CDR3 loop spans 15 amino acids.

The rearrangement joins TRBV3-1 (or the pseudogene TRBV3-2) to TRBJ1-4, with D possibly TRBD1 on 6 matching bases. The V and J ends lost 2 bases and 5 bases respectively, with 12 bases between them. Germline V gene lookup returns CDR1 LGHDT and CDR2 YNNKEL (reference sequence). This CDR3 contains 15 residues. The CDR3 region is CASSQRQVVNEKLFF. The CDR3 nucleotides read TGTGCCAGCAGCCAAAGACAGGTTGTAAATGAAAAACTGTTTTTT.